The 21 T cell receptor beta chains below were found in one sample sequenced in a study of cytomegalovirus exposure and HLA in healthy donors. Clones were sequenced by immunoSEQ multiplex PCR, and TCRdb holds only the in-frame ones, with some missing. Among some 86,000 clones, over 85% were seen once, and the ten largest hold 3.5% to 4%. Sequences were obtained from PBMCs. The receptors originated from a woman under 40 in good health and CMV-seronegative.

The chain joins TRBV11-2 to TRBJ2-1; D call uncertain. Germline CDR1 reads SGHAT; CDR2 reads FQNNGV. V gave up 4 bases and J gave up 3 bases, with 22 bases separating them. The CDR3 sequence is 18 residues long. The CDR3 sequence: CASSWAWAGKLLYNEQFF. The CDR3 bases are TGTGCCAGCAGCTGGGCGTGGGCCGGTAAATTACTCTACAATGAGCAGTTCTTC.

This clone was detected only once. V is TRBV27 and J is TRBJ2-7; 10 positions match TRBD2. The V gene's germline CDR1 is MNHEY and CDR2 SMNVEV (reference sequence). The CDR3 runs to 17 residues. With 5 bases clipped from V and 5 bases from J, the junction kept 15 bases outside the gene matches. The CDR3 sequence: CASSLLRLAGGADEQYF. The CDR3 region has the DNA TGTGCCAGCAGTCTCCTAAGGTTAGCGGGAGGCGCAGACGAGCAGTACTTC.

This rearrangement joins TRBV30 to TRBJ1-1, with D hard to call. This CDR3 region has 14 residues. Germline CDR1 GTSNPN, CDR2 SVGIG (reference sequence). V lost 3 bases and J 1 base, leaving 12 bases between the germline ends. The CDR3 sequence: CAWSVSWSNTEAFF. Written as DNA, the CDR3 is TGTGCCTGGAGCGTCAGTTGGTCGAACACTGAAGCTTTCTTT.

This rearrangement joins TRBV5-1 to TRBJ1-2, with 9 bases that match TRBD1. V trimming: 3 bases; J trimming: 6 bases; junction bases outside the gene matches: 3. Germline assignment: CDR1 SGHRS and CDR2 YFSETQ. The CDR3 sequence is 13 residues long. CDR3 loop: CASSSQGANGYTF. CDR3 coding DNA: TGCGCCAGCAGCTCACAGGGGGCTAATGGCTACACCTTC. The variable domain in full, completed from reference TRBV5-1 and TRBJ1-2, reads KAGVTQTPRYLIKTRGQQVTLSCSPISGHRSVSWYQQTPGQGLQFLFEYFSETQRNKGNFPGRFSGRQFSNSRSEMNVSTLELGDSALYLCASSSQGANGYTFGSGTRLTVV.

This sequence joins TRBV27 and TRBJ2-3; possible D gene TRBD2, 7 bases. Germline CDR1 reads MNHEY; CDR2 reads SMNVEV (reference sequence). The V gene lost 5 bases and the J gene lost 5 bases, with 29 bases spanning the gap. CDR3 length equals 19 residues. CDR3 residues: CASSPDVIRGGRFGDTQYF. In nucleotides, the CDR3 is TGTGCCAGCAGTCCCGACGTGATAAGGGGGGGCCGGTTCGGAGATACGCAGTATTTT.

A few counts support this clone. The J gene is TRBJ2-7, the V gene TRBV4-3, with a possible D match to TRBD1 (5 bases). The CDR3 length is 18 residues. The V end lost 3 bases, the J end lost 5 bases, and 26 bases lay between the germline ends. The germline V gene has CDR1 LGHNA and CDR2 YSLEER. CDR3 amino acids: CASSQSADRLWGFDEQYF. The CDR3 DNA reads TGCGCCAGCAGCCAGTCGGCAGACCGTCTTTGGGGCTTCGACGAGCAGTACTTC.

The chain has TRBV7-3 and TRBJ2-3; D remains unclear. Germline CDR1 SGHTA, CDR2 FQGTGA. This CDR3 has 14 amino acids. V lost 2 bases to trimming and J lost 2 bases, with 8 bases between them. CDR3 amino acids: CASSLLGPTDTQYF. Here the CDR3 DNA reads TGTGCCAGCAGCTTACTGGGCCCCACAGATACGCAGTATTTT.

The chain uses TRBV7-2 and TRBJ2-7, with D possibly being TRBD1 (6 bases). The germline CDR1 and CDR2 sequences are SGHTA and FQGNSA. There are 16 residues in the CDR3. Trimming took 5 bases from V and 3 from J, leaving 20 bases between them. CDR3 DNA: TGTGCCAGCAGCCGCGGAGGTGGGGGCGTTAACTACGAGCAGTACTTC. This codes for CASSRGGGGVNYEQYF.

The J gene is TRBJ2-5, the V gene TRBV2, with 11 bases matching TRBD2. Germline loops: CDR1 SNHLY, CDR2 FYNNEI. This CDR3 is 15 amino acids long. V dropped 5 bases and J dropped 3; count of bases not matched to a gene: 5. The CDR3, as DNA: TGTGCCAGCAGTCGAAGGGGACTAGCGGAAGAGACCCAGTACTTC. Protein: CASSRRGLAEETQYF.

The chain is built from TRBV4-2 and TRBJ2-3; the match to TRBD2 covers 12 bases. CDR3 length equals 15 residues. The V and J ends lost 4 bases and 4 bases, in that order; junction bases with no gene match: 3. CDR1 and CDR2 (germline): LGHNA, YNFKEQ. The CDR3 nucleotides are TGTGCCAGCAGCCCTAGCGGGGGGGCTTCAGATACGCAGTATTTT. This translates into CASSPSGGASDTQYF.

V gene TRBV30 combines with J gene TRBJ1-1; D not resolved. Per the germline V gene, CDR1 is GTSNPN and CDR2 is SVGIG (reference sequence). Trimming stripped 4 bases from V and 1 base from J, with 13 bases between. The CDR3 runs to 14 residues. The CDR3, as DNA: TGTGCCTGGAATGCGCGGGTCCGGAACACTGAAGCTTTCTTT. Translating gives CAWNARVRNTEAFF.

The chain employs TRBV6-5 and TRBJ1-4; weak D call: TRBD1 (5 bases). CDR3 length: 13 residues. V was shortened by 6 bases and J by 3 bases, with 8 bases between the two germline ends. The V gene's germline CDR1 is MNHEY and CDR2 SVGAGI. This CDR3 is CASREGANEKLFF. CDR3 in DNA: TGTGCCAGCAGGGAAGGGGCTAATGAAAAACTGTTTTTT.

The chain recombines TRBV6-1 with TRBJ2-7; no reliable D call. CDR1 and CDR2 from the germline V gene are MNHNS and SASEGT. Trimming pared 4 bases from V and 2 bases from J, leaving 12 bases between. The CDR3 runs to 14 residues. The CDR3 region has the DNA TGTGCCAGCAGTGCATGGGCTAACCCCTACGAGCAGTACTTC. This sequence encodes CASSAWANPYEQYF.

The DNA for the CDR3 is TGTGCCAGCTCACCGTTTACCGGACAAAGCTCCTACGAGCAGTACTTC. This gives the protein CASSPFTGQSSYEQYF. The chain couples TRBV18 to TRBJ2-7, with D tentatively TRBD1 (5 bases). CDR3 size: 16 residues. Trimming took off 3 bases at V and 0 bases at J, with 15 bases between the two ends. Per the germline V gene, CDR1 is KGHSH and CDR2 is LQKENI.

The J gene is TRBJ2-5, the V gene TRBV18; 7 bases fit TRBD2. The germline V gene encodes CDR1 KGHSH and CDR2 LQKENI. V lost 1 base, J lost 5 bases, and 1 base stayed unmatched. The CDR3 spans 13 residues. CDR3 sequence: CASSPQGGETQYF. Written as DNA, the CDR3 is TGTGCCAGCTCACCACAGGGAGGGGAGACCCAGTACTTC.

The rearrangement links TRBV9 to TRBJ2-7, with 9 bases that match TRBD1. Germline V gene lookup returns CDR1 SGDLS and CDR2 YYNGEE. V was clipped by 3 bases and J by 3 bases; unmatched bases: 7. This CDR3 is built from 15 residues. The DNA for the CDR3 is TGTGCCAGCAGCGAGGGACAGGGTTCTCTCTACGAGCAGTACTTC. Its protein is CASSEGQGSLYEQYF.

V gene TRBV5-1 combines with J gene TRBJ1-2; no firm D call. The V end was cut by 3 bases, the J end by 0 bases, with 6 bases between. This CDR3 has 13 amino acids. CDR1 SGHRS and CDR2 YFSETQ come from the germline V gene. The CDR3 sequence is CASSWGANYGYTF. The DNA of the CDR3 is TGCGCCAGCAGCTGGGGAGCTAACTATGGCTACACCTTC.

CDR3 DNA sequence: TGTGCCAGTAGTATTACAGGGAAGGACTATGGCTACACCTTC. This encodes CASSITGKDYGYTF. This rearrangement joins TRBV19 to TRBJ1-2, with D possibly TRBD1 on 6 matching bases. Germline V CDR1 and CDR2: LNHDA, SQIVND (reference sequence). Trimming removed 3 bases from V and 3 bases from J, with 11 bases in between. The CDR3 runs to 14 residues.

The chain carries TRBV15 and TRBJ2-6, with D possibly matching TRBD2 (7 bases). V gave up 1 base and J gave up 9 bases, with 13 bases separating them. There are 15 residues in the CDR3. Germline CDR1 is LNHNV and CDR2 is YYDKDF (reference sequence). CDR3: CATSRVGGAVNVLTF. The CDR3 nucleotides read TGTGCCACCAGCAGAGTAGGGGGGGCGGTCAACGTCCTGACTTTC.

The V call is TRBV6-5, the J call TRBJ2-3; D possibly corresponds to TRBD2 (6 bases). The ends were cut back, 0 bases at V and 1 base at J, with 11 bases in the middle. Germline V lookup: CDR1 MNHEY, CDR2 SVGAGI. The CDR3 is 16 residues long. CDR3 in amino acids: CASSYSFGGGTDTQYF. CDR3 in DNA: TGTGCCAGCAGTTACTCTTTTGGCGGGGGCACAGATACGCAGTATTTT.

V is TRBV10-2 and J is TRBJ1-5, with TRBD1 as a possible D gene (6 bases). V was clipped by 5 bases and J by 9 bases, with 14 bases between them. The length of the CDR3 is 13 residues. Germline V lookup: CDR1 WSHSY, CDR2 SAAADI. CDR3 amino acids: CASSSTARGPQHF. The CDR3 bases are TGCGCCAGCAGTTCGACAGCCAGGGGGCCCCAGCATTTT.